This paragraph covers one TCR beta chain sequence. A much larger clonotype is one base distant, so this may be a read error. This likely comes from a read error, as the CDR3 has no conserved phenylalanine or tryptophan at its end. The CDR3 sequence is 11 residues long. Germline values: CDR1 SQVTM, CDR2 ANQGSEA. V lost 7 bases and J lost 4, with 11 bases in between. MiXCR, applied by TCRdb to the 5' RACE reads, yields one record per CDR3 protein. This sample has about 320,000 distinct CDR3 sequences; roughly 11% occur once, and the top ten carry roughly 9.5%. These data originate in a study of CD8 T cells in ankylosing spondylitis.

The rearrangement joins TRBV29-1 to TRBJ2-7, with D hard to call. Sequencing used blood, either unsorted or a sorted T cell fraction (not recorded which). The TCR was taken from a female donor with ankylosing spondylitis or in good health (not recorded which). The CDR3, as DNA: TGCAGCGCCAATGAAGGTTACGAGCAGTACTTA. The encoded protein is CSANEGYEQYL.